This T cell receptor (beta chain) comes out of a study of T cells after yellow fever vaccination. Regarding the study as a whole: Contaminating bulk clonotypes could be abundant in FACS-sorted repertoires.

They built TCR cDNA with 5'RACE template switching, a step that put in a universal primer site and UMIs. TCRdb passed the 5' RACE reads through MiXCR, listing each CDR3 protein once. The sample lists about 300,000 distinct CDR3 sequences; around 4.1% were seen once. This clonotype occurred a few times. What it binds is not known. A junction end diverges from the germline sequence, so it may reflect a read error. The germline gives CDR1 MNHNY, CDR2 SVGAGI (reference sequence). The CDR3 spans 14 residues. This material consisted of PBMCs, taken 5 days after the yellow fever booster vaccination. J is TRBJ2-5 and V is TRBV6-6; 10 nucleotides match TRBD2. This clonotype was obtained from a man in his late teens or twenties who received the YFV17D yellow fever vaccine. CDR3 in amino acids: CASSYSGGAETHYF. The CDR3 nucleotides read TGTGCCAGCAGTTACAGCGGGGGGGCAGAGACCCATTACTTC.